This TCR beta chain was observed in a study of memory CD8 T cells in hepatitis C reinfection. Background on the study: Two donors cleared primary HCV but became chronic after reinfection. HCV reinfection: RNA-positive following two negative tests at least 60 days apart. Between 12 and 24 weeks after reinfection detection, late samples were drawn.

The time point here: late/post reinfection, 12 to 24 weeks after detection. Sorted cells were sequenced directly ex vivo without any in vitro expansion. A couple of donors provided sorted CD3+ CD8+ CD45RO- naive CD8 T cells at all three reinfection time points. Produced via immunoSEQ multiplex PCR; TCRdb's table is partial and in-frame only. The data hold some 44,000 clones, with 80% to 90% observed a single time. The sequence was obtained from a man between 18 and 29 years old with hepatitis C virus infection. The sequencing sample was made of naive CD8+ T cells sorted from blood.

CDR3 loop: CAWSAGGGMKFF. CDR3 nucleotides: TGTGCCTGGAGTGCGGGGGGGGGAATGAAGTTCTTC. V is TRBV30 and J is TRBJ2-1; 8 bases align to TRBD2. This CDR3 is built from 12 residues. CDR1 and CDR2 from the germline V gene are GTSNPN and SVGIG (reference sequence). V was pared by 1 base and J by 14 bases, with 7 bases of the junction left unmatched.